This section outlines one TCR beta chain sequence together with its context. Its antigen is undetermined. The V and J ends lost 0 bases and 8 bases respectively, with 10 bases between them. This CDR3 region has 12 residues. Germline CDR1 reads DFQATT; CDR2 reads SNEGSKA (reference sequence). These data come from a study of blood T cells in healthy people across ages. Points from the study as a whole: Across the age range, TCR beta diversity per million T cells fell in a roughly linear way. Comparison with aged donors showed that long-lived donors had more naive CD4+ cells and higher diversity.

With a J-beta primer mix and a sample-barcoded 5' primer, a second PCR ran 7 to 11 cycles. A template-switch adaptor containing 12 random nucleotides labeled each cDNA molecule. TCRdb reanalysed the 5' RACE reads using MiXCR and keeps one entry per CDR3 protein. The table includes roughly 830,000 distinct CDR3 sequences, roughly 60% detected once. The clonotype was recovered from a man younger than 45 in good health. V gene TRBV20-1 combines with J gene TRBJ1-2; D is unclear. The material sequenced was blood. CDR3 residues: CSARDRSPGYTF. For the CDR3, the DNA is TGCAGTGCTAGAGATCGTAGTCCCGGCTACACCTTC.